These T cell receptor beta chains were read from a single sample in a study of Tregs in tolerant kidney transplant recipients. Profiled with immunoSEQ multiplex PCR; TCRdb holds only in-frame clones, not every one. The data show roughly 69,000 clones, about 89% seen once. The sequencing here drew on CD4+ T cells from blood, taken before the transplant. These receptors were obtained from a human donor who received a combined kidney and bone marrow transplant. Each CDR3 is given with its conserved first and last residue. A D gene is named only where the DNA matches it firmly. The listing skips clone size in some rows; elsewhere it reads once, few, many or a size class.

clone_size	v_call	j_call	d_call	cdr3_nt	cdr3_aa
few	TRBV5-1	TRBJ2-7	TRBD2	TGCGCCAGCAGACCGCCGGGACTAGCGGGAGTGGGCGAGCAGTACTTC	CASRPPGLAGVGEQYF
-	TRBV9	TRBJ2-1	-	TGTGCCAGCAGCGTACGAGCCAGCGGCAATGAGCAGTTCTTC	CASSVRASGNEQFF
-	TRBV28	TRBJ2-7	TRBD1	TGTGCCAGCAGGAATGGACAGGGTTCGGGCGAGCAGTACTTC	CASRNGQGSGEQYF
-	TRBV10-3	TRBJ1-5	-	TGTGCCATCGGTCGCGAGGATAGCAATCAGCCCCAGCATTTT	CAIGREDSNQPQHF
-	TRBV7-3	TRBJ2-1	-	TGTGCCAGCAGCTTAACAGGACACCCGGGGGATGAGCAGTTCTTC	CASSLTGHPGDEQFF
-	TRBV25-1	TRBJ2-7	TRBD2	TGTGCCAGCAGTGTGGGGGGGTCGGGAGGCTACGAGCAGTACTTC	CASSVGGSGGYEQYF
-	TRBV29-1	TRBJ2-1	TRBD2	TGCAGCGTTGAGCAGGGACTAGCGGGATCCTACAATGAGCAGTTCTTC	CSVEQGLAGSYNEQFF
-	TRBV11-1	TRBJ2-7	-	TGTGCCAGCAGCTTCGGGGACGAGCAGTACTTC	CASSFGDEQYF
-	TRBV11-1	TRBJ2-7	TRBD1	TGTGCCAGCAGCTTAGAAGGGACAGGACCTTTGTACGAGCAGTACTTC	CASSLEGTGPLYEQYF
-	TRBV7-9	TRBJ2-2	TRBD1	TGTGCCAGCAGCCAAGACAGGGCTACCGGGGAGCTGTTTTTT	CASSQDRATGELFF
-	TRBV27	TRBJ2-6	TRBD2	TGTGCCAGCAGTCCACCCCTGGGACTAGCCTCTGGGGCCAACGTCCTGACTTTC	CASSPPLGLASGANVLTF
once	TRBV5-4	TRBJ2-1	-	TGTGCCAGCAGCTTGGGAGGGAGGGGGAAAAATGATGAGCAGTTCTTC	CASSLGGRGKNDEQFF
-	TRBV19	TRBJ2-4	-	TGTGCCAGTAGTATGATGGAGGGATCCCCAATGCTAGCCAAAAACATTCAGTACTTC	CASSMMEGSPMLAKNIQYF
-	TRBV30	TRBJ2-3	TRBD2	TGTGCCTGGAGTGTATGGGGCGGGAGAACAGATACGCAGTATTTT	CAWSVWGGRTDTQYF
-	TRBV18	TRBJ2-3	-	TGTGCCAGCTCAATTAGCGATACGCAGTATTTT	CASSISDTQYF
-	TRBV5-4	TRBJ1-2	-	TGTGCCAGCAGTCAGAATACTAACTATGGCTACACCTTC	CASSQNTNYGYTF
-	TRBV28	TRBJ1-1	-	TGTGCCAGCAGCTCTCTGGGACTTAGGGACACTGAAGCTTTCTTT	CASSSLGLRDTEAFF
-	TRBV30	TRBJ2-7	-	TGTGCCTGGAGTGTTCAGAACGAGCAGTACTTC	CAWSVQNEQYF
-	TRBV12-1	TRBJ1-5	-	-	CASSFAQGNQPQHF
-	TRBV7-9	TRBJ2-5	TRBD1	TGTGCCAGCAGCCACAACAGGGGGGTTAGTGAGACCCAGTACTTC	CASSHNRGVSETQYF
-	TRBV5-1	TRBJ2-7	-	TGCGCCAGCAGCTTAACCGGGGGCGAGCAGTACTTC	CASSLTGGEQYF
-	TRBV19	TRBJ1-2	-	TGTGCCAGTAGCCAACAGGGCGACTATGGCTACACCTTC	CASSQQGDYGYTF
-	TRBV5-1	TRBJ2-3	TRBD2	TGCGCCAGCAGCACTGGGTGGCTAGCGGGAGGGTCTGATACGCAGTATTTT	CASSTGWLAGGSDTQYF
-	TRBV27	TRBJ2-7	TRBD1	TGTGCCAGCAGTTTAAGTGTATGGGGACAGGGGGACGAGCAGTACTTC	CASSLSVWGQGDEQYF
-	TRBV20-1	TRBJ2-7	-	TGCAGTGCTAGAGAGGTGGGCTCCTTTTATTTC	CSAREVGSFYF
-	TRBV15	TRBJ2-5	TRBD1	TGTGCCACCAGCAGAGATCAAAGCAGGGGGCTTGAGACCCAGTACTTC	CATSRDQSRGLETQYF